This is a list of T cell receptor beta chains from one sample in a study of neurological immune-mediated disorders. One entry per CDR3 protein results from TCRdb running MiXCR on the 5' RACE reads. Here the sample spans some 80,000 distinct CDR3 sequences, 4.3% being singletons. The sample taken for sequencing was PBMCs. The origin of the receptors is a woman aged 55-70 years with multiple sclerosis. Each CDR3 is given with its conserved first and last residue.

V: TRBV12-3/TRBV12-4; CDR3: CASLERGNTEAFF
V: TRBV6-6; CDR3: CASSYSVGSGANVLTF
V: TRBV5-1; CDR3: CASSRRTGNNEQFF
V: TRBV7-9; CDR3: CASSRLAGGQRDEQFF
V: TRBV12-3/TRBV12-4; CDR3: CASTKGKETQYF
V: TRBV5-1; CDR3: CASSPQPNTGELFF
V: TRBV20-1; CDR3: CSVATYPNEKLFF
V: TRBV24-1; CDR3: CATSDGQGHNPYEQYF
V: TRBV6-1; CDR3: CASSEVGTAGFGYTF
V: TRBV5-1; CDR3: CASSAEGTEAFF
V: TRBV2; CDR3: CASSEYPRGTQYF
V: TRBV14; CDR3: CASSPLGQGVTLNYGYTF
V: TRBV7-7; CDR3: CASSLGTGGNEQFF
V: TRBV20-1; CDR3: CSACPRGLSDTQYF
V: TRBV18; CDR3: CASSKDRALTDTQYF
V: TRBV11-2; CDR3: CASSLYRSYEQYF
V: TRBV28; CDR3: CASSSPYSISGGTDTQYF
V: TRBV5-1; CDR3: CASSLAGQYNEQFF
V: TRBV9; CDR3: CASSVAPTGAETQYF
V: TRBV12-3/TRBV12-4; CDR3: CASSPAETGELFF
V: TRBV7-2; CDR3: CASSSQSRIANTGELFF
V: TRBV5-1; CDR3: CASSSVTGSGNTIYF
V: TRBV5-1; CDR3: CASSLDRVEEKLFF
V: TRBV18; CDR3: CASSPRRDEQFF
V: TRBV7-6; CDR3: CASSLEEGPGNTEAFF
V: TRBV5-1; CDR3: CASGEGPAYNEQFF
V: TRBV5-1; CDR3: CASSLIASPNIQYF
V: TRBV7-6; CDR3: CASSSGPGLGGYTF
V: TRBV18; CDR3: CASSPQRGGTDTQYF